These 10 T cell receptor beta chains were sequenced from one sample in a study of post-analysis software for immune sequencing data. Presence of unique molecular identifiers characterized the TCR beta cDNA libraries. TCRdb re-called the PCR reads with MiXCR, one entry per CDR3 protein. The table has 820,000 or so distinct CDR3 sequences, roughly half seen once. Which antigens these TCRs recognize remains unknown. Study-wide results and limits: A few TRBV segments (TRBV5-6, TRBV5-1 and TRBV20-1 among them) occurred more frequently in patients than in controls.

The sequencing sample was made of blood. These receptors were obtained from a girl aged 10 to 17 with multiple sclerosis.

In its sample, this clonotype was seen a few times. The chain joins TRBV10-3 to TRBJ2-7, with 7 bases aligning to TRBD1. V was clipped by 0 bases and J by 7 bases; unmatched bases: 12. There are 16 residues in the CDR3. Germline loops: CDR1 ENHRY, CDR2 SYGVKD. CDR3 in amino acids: CAISESRQGRDNEQYF. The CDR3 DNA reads TGTGCCATCAGTGAGTCTCGACAGGGACGCGACAATGAGCAGTACTTC.

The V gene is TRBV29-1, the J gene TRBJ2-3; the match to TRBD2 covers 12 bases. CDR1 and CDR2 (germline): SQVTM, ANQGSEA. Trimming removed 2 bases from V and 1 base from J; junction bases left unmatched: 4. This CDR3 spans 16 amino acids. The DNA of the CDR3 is TGCAGCGTTGAATTACTAGCGGGAGGTGGCACAGATACGCAGTATTTT. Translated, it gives CSVELLAGGGTDTQYF.

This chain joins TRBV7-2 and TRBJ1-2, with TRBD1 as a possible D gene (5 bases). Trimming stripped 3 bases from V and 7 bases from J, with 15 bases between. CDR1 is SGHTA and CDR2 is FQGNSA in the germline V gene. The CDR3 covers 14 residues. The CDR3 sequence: CASSFIGGRSGYTF. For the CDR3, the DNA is TGTGCCAGCAGCTTTATTGGGGGTCGAAGTGGCTACACCTTC.

As DNA, the CDR3 is TGTGCCAGCAGGCAGGGAATCCCTAACTATGGCTACACCTTC. Residues: CASRQGIPNYGYTF. The chain carries TRBV27 and TRBJ1-2; tentatively, D is TRBD1 (5 bases). Trimming removed 6 bases at V and 0 bases at J, with 11 bases between. CDR3 length equals 14 residues. Germline CDR1 MNHEY, CDR2 SMNVEV (reference sequence).

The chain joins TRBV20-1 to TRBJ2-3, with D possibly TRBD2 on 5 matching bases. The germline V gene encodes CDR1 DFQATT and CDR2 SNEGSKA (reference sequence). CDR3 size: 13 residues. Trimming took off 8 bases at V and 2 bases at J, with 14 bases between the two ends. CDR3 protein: CSPTQDSTDTQYF. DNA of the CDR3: TGCAGTCCGACCCAGGACTCCACAGATACGCAGTATTTT.

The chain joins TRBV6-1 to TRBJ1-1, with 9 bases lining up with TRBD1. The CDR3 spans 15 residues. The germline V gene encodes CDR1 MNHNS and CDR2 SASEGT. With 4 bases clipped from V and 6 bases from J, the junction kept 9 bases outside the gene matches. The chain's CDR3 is CASSVNRGPGAEAFF. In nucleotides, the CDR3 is TGTGCCAGCAGTGTAAACAGGGGGCCGGGAGCTGAAGCTTTCTTT.

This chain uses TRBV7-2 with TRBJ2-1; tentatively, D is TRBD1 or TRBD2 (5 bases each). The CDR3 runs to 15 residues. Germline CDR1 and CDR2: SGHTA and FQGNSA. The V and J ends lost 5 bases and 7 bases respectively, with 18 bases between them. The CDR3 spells CASSAGTFNGNEQFF. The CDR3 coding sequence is TGTGCCAGCAGCGCCGGGACCTTTAATGGGAATGAGCAGTTCTTC. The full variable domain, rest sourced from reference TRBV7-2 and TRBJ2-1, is GAGVSQSPSNKVTEKGKDVELRCDPISGHTALYWYRQSLGQGLEFLIYFQGNSAPDKSGLPSDRFSAERTGGSVSTLTIQRTQQEDSAVYLCASSAGTFNGNEQFFGPGTRLTVL.

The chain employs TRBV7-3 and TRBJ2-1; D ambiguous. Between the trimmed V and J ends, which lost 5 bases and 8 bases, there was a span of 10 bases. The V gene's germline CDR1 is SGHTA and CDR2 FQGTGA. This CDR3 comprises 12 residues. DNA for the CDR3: TGTGCCAGCAGCCTTACGACGGATGAGCAGTTCTTC. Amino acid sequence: CASSLTTDEQFF.

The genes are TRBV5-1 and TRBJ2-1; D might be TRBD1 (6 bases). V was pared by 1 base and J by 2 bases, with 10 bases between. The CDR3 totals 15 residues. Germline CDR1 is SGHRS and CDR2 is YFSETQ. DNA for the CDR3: TGCGCCAGCAGCTTGTCAGGGGTTCCCTACAATGAGCAGTTCTTC. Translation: CASSLSGVPYNEQFF.

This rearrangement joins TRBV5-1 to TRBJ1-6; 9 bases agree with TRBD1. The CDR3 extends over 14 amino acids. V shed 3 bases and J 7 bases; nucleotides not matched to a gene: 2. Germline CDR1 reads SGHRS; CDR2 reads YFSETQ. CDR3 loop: CASSSGQGNSPLHF. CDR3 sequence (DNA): TGCGCCAGCAGCTCCGGACAGGGGAATTCACCCCTCCACTTT.